This is a list of T cell receptor beta chains from one sample in a study of cytomegalovirus exposure and HLA in healthy donors. The protocol was immunoSEQ multiplex PCR, while the TCRdb copy is restricted to in-frame clones and leaves out a portion. The listing contains some 48,000 clones. Sequencing was carried out using PBMCs. The receptor source for this set is a woman in her thirties or forties in good health and CMV-seronegative. Each CDR3 is given with its conserved first and last residue. A D gene is named only where the DNA matches it firmly.

d_call: NA; v_call: TRBV4-2; j_call: TRBJ1-4; cdr3_aa: CASSQEGGPKWEKLFF; cdr3_nt: TGTGCCAGCAGCCAAGAGGGGGGACCCAAATGGGAAAAACTGTTTTTT
d_call: NA; v_call: TRBV4-2; j_call: TRBJ2-7; cdr3_aa: CASSQAQAEGTYEQYF; cdr3_nt: TGTGCCAGCAGCCAAGCTCAGGCAGAGGGTACCTACGAGCAGTACTTC
d_call: TRBD2; v_call: TRBV5-1; j_call: TRBJ2-5; cdr3_aa: CASSLSLAGNQETQYF; cdr3_nt: TGCGCCAGCAGCTTGAGCCTAGCGGGGAACCAAGAGACCCAGTACTTC
d_call: TRBD1; v_call: TRBV6-1; j_call: TRBJ1-2; cdr3_aa: CASSMTGDYGYTF; cdr3_nt: TGTGCCAGCAGCATGACAGGGGACTATGGCTACACCTTC
d_call: NA; v_call: TRBV6-5; j_call: TRBJ1-2; cdr3_aa: CASSLTVNYGYTF; cdr3_nt: TGTGCCAGCAGTCTGACAGTGAACTATGGCTACACCTTC
d_call: TRBD2; v_call: TRBV19; j_call: TRBJ2-7; cdr3_aa: CASSLPPSSGRAYEQYF; cdr3_nt: TGTGCCAGTAGTTTGCCCCCCTCTAGCGGGAGAGCCTACGAGCAGTACTTC
d_call: NA; v_call: TRBV9; j_call: TRBJ1-1; cdr3_aa: CASSVRGGPGNTEAFF; cdr3_nt: TGTGCCAGCAGCGTGCGTGGGGGCCCTGGAAACACTGAAGCTTTCTTT
d_call: NA; v_call: TRBV6-5; j_call: TRBJ2-1; cdr3_aa: CASSYAGTFNNEQFF; cdr3_nt: TGTGCCAGCAGTTACGCTGGGACTTTTAACAATGAGCAGTTCTTC
d_call: TRBD1; v_call: TRBV5-6; j_call: TRBJ1-2; cdr3_aa: CASSLPSGTGYSGYTF; cdr3_nt: TGTGCCAGCAGCTTACCGAGCGGGACAGGGTACTCTGGCTACACCTTC
d_call: TRBD2; v_call: TRBV5-6; j_call: TRBJ2-7; cdr3_aa: CASSFTSGTYEQYF; cdr3_nt: TGTGCCAGCAGCTTTACTAGCGGTACCTACGAGCAGTACTTC
d_call: TRBD1; v_call: TRBV11-3; j_call: TRBJ1-1; cdr3_aa: CASSLDDWQGASEAFF; cdr3_nt: TGTGCCAGCAGCTTAGATGACTGGCAGGGGGCATCTGAAGCTTTCTTT
d_call: TRBD2; v_call: TRBV5-1; j_call: TRBJ2-1; cdr3_aa: CASSFLVPTTSGYNEQFF; cdr3_nt: TGCGCCAGCAGCTTTTTAGTTCCCACGACTAGCGGCTACAATGAGCAGTTCTTC
d_call: TRBD1; v_call: TRBV4-3; j_call: TRBJ1-2; cdr3_aa: CASSQDWDRVYGYTF; cdr3_nt: TGCGCCAGCAGCCAAGATTGGGACAGGGTCTATGGCTACACCTTC
d_call: TRBD2; v_call: TRBV7-2; j_call: TRBJ2-2; cdr3_aa: CASSFGTSGGRVFF; cdr3_nt: TGTGCCAGCAGCTTCGGGACTAGCGGGGGGCGGGTGTTTTTT
d_call: TRBD1; v_call: TRBV10-2; j_call: TRBJ1-1; cdr3_aa: CASSVQGDTEAFF; cdr3_nt: TGCGCCAGCAGTGTTCAGGGGGACACTGAAGCTTTCTTT
d_call: NA; v_call: TRBV7-9; j_call: TRBJ2-3; cdr3_aa: CASSGGRGSTDTQYF; cdr3_nt: TGTGCCAGCAGCGGCGGGCGAGGGAGCACAGATACGCAGTATTTT
d_call: TRBD1; v_call: TRBV19; j_call: TRBJ1-2; cdr3_aa: CATSSTGTYGYTF; cdr3_nt: TGTGCCACGAGCTCGACAGGGACCTATGGCTACACCTTC
d_call: NA; v_call: TRBV2; j_call: TRBJ1-1; cdr3_aa: CASSGAGHTEAFF; cdr3_nt: TGTGCCAGCAGTGGGGCGGGGCACACTGAAGCTTTCTTT
d_call: TRBD2; v_call: TRBV7-2; j_call: TRBJ2-7; cdr3_aa: CASSRLAESAYEQYF; cdr3_nt: TGTGCCAGCAGCCGCCTAGCGGAGAGCGCCTACGAGCAGTACTTC
d_call: TRBD1; v_call: TRBV28; j_call: TRBJ1-4; cdr3_aa: CASSSSGQGGEKLFF; cdr3_nt: TGTGCCAGCAGTTCCTCTGGACAGGGGGGAGAAAAACTGTTTTTT
d_call: NA; v_call: TRBV7-2; j_call: TRBJ1-1; cdr3_aa: CASSPFGEMGTEAFF; cdr3_nt: TGTGCCAGCAGCCCATTCGGGGAAATGGGGACTGAAGCTTTCTTT
d_call: NA; v_call: TRBV7-9; j_call: TRBJ2-2; cdr3_aa: CASSALQGHTGELFF; cdr3_nt: TGTGCCAGCAGCGCACTACAGGGACACACCGGGGAGCTGTTTTTT
d_call: NA; v_call: TRBV9; j_call: TRBJ2-5; cdr3_aa: CASSVSFSGEQYF; cdr3_nt: TGTGCCAGCAGCGTATCATTTTCCGGGGAGCAGTACTTC
d_call: TRBD1; v_call: TRBV14; j_call: TRBJ2-7; cdr3_aa: CASSQGQEQYF; cdr3_nt: TGTGCCAGCAGCCAGGGACAGGAGCAGTACTTC
d_call: TRBD2; v_call: TRBV5-1; j_call: TRBJ2-7; cdr3_aa: CASSLESGTIVEQYF; cdr3_nt: TGCGCCAGCAGCTTGGAGTCCGGGACTATTGTCGAGCAGTACTTC
d_call: NA; v_call: TRBV4-1; j_call: TRBJ1-1; cdr3_aa: CASSLTGGNTEAFF; cdr3_nt: TGCGCCAGCAGCCTCACAGGCGGGAACACTGAAGCTTTCTTT
d_call: TRBD2; v_call: TRBV12-5; j_call: TRBJ2-7; cdr3_aa: CASGLVHQSLAGIYEQYF; cdr3_nt: TGTGCTAGTGGTTTGGTACATCAAAGCCTAGCGGGCATCTACGAGCAGTACTTC
d_call: TRBD1; v_call: TRBV5-5; j_call: TRBJ2-5; cdr3_aa: CASRDRDQETQYF; cdr3_nt: TGTGCCAGCCGGGACAGAGACCAAGAGACCCAGTACTTC